This T cell receptor (beta chain) came from a study of cytomegalovirus exposure and HLA in healthy donors. PCR primers comprised 60 Vbeta and 13 Jbeta primers. Produced via immunoSEQ multiplex PCR; TCRdb's table is partial and in-frame only. Seen here are under 200,000 clones, roughly 77% observed once, and the top ten hold roughly 2.6%. Study-wide results and limits: Sequencing probably produced one cluster of sequence variants that were highly shared.

Comment on this clone: Its specificity is unknown.

Sequencing input: PBMCs. The TCR originated in a woman aged 40 to 50 in good health and CMV-seropositive.

The CDR3 region is CASSTGTHHTGELFF. The CDR3, as DNA: TGTGCCAGCAGCACTGGGACTCACCACACCGGGGAGCTGTTTTTT. The chain combines TRBV7-2 with TRBJ2-2; possibly TRBD2 for D (6 bases). CDR1 is SGHTA and CDR2 is FQGNSA in the germline V gene. Trimming removed 5 bases at V and 3 bases at J, with 13 bases between. CDR3 length equals 15 residues.